This TCR beta chain was sequenced in a study of CD8 T cells in ankylosing spondylitis. There are a few counts of this clonotype. The antigen is undetermined. General observations from the study: Matched ankylosing spondylitis synovial fluid reportedly contained a significantly enriched population of disease-linked clones. Disease-linked clones were CD8+ and relatively rare in peripheral blood. It appeared that ankylosing spondylitis blood was characterized by a TCR beta motif of 8 or 9 highly homologous variants.

Libraries for TCR beta were made by quantitative 5'-RACE with molecular barcodes. TCRdb recomputed calls from the 5' RACE reads with MiXCR, one row per CDR3 protein. This sample yields roughly 450,000 distinct CDR3 sequences, of which 26% are seen a single time; roughly 0.9% belongs to the top ten. Germline V gene sequence: CDR1 SQVTM, CDR2 ANQGSEA. This CDR3 is 13 amino acids long. V trimming: 4 bases; J trimming: 6 bases; junction bases outside the gene matches: 6. This sequence originates from a male donor with ankylosing spondylitis. V is TRBV29-1 and J is TRBJ2-1; 7 bases are shared with TRBD1. The specimen sequenced was blood, either unsorted or a sorted T cell fraction (not recorded which). The CDR3 DNA follows: TGCAGCGTTGGAGGGACAGAGTCCAATGAGCAGTTCTTC. Its translation: CSVGGTESNEQFF.